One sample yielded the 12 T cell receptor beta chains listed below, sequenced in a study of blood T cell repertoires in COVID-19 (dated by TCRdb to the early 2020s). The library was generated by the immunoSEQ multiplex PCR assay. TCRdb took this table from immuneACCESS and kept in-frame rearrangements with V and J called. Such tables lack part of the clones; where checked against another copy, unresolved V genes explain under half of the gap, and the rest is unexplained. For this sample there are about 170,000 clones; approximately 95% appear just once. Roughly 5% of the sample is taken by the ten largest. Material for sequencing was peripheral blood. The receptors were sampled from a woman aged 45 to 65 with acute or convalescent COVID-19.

CDR3 amino acids: CASSLGTEGAAFF. Written as DNA, the CDR3 is TGTGCCAGCAGTTTAGGGACAGAGGGGGCGGCTTTCTTT. V gene TRBV12-3 or TRBV12-4 combines with J gene TRBJ1-1; 7 nucleotides line up with TRBD1. Trimming removed 1 base from V and 11 bases from J; junction bases left unmatched: 7. CDR3 length equals 13 residues.

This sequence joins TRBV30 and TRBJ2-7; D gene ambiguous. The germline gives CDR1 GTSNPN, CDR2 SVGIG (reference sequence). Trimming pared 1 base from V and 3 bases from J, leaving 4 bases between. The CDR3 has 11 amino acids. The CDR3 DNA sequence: TGTGCCTGGAGTGGTAACTACGAGCAGTACTTC. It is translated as CAWSGNYEQYF.

Written as DNA, the CDR3 is TGTGCTAGTGGTTTGGAAACGAGCTCCTACGAGCAGTACTTC. Translated: CASGLETSSYEQYF. The chain carries TRBV12-5 and TRBJ2-7; D remains unclear. The CDR3 is 14 amino acids. With 1 base removed from V and 0 bases from J, the gap between germline ends came to 7 bases. The germline V gene has CDR1 LGHNT and CDR2 FRNRAP. The variable domain in full, with the rest retrieved from reference TRBV12-5 and TRBJ2-7, is DARVTQTPRHKVTEMGQEVTMRCQPILGHNTVFWYRQTMMQGLELLAYFRNRAPLDDSGMPKDRFSAEMPDATLATLKIQPSEPRDSAVYFCASGLETSSYEQYFGPGTRLTVT.

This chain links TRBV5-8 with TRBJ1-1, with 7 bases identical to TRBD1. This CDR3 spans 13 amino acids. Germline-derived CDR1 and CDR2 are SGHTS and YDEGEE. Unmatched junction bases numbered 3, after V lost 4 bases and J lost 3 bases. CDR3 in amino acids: CASSIDRDTEAFF. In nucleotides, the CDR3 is TGTGCCAGCAGCATAGACAGGGACACTGAAGCTTTCTTT.

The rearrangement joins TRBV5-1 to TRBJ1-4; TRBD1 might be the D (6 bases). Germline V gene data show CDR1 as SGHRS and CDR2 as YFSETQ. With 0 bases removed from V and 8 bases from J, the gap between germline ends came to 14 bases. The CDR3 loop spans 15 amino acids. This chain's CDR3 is CASSLARGGAEKLFF. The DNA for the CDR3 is TGCGCCAGCAGCTTGGCCAGGGGAGGGGCGGAAAAACTGTTTTTT. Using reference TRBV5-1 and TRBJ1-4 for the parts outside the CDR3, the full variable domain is KAGVTQTPRYLIKTRGQQVTLSCSPISGHRSVSWYQQTPGQGLQFLFEYFSETQRNKGNFPGRFSGRQFSNSRSEMNVSTLELGDSALYLCASSLARGGAEKLFFGSGTQLSVL.

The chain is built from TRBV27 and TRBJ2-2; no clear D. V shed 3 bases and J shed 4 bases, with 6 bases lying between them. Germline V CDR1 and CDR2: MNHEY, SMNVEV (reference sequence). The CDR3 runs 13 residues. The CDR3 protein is CASSLGSTGELFF. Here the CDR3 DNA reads TGTGCCAGCAGTTTGGGCAGCACCGGGGAGCTGTTTTTT.

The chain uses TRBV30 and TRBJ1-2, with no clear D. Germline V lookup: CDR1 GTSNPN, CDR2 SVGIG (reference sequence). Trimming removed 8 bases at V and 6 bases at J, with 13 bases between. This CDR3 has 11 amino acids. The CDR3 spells CAGPGGDGYTF. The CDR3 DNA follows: TGTGCCGGGCCTGGCGGGGATGGCTACACCTTC.

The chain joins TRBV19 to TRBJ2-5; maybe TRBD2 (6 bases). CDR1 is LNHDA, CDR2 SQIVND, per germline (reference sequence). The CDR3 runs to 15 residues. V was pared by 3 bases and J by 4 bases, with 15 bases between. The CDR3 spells CASSISRSGSETQYF. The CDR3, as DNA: TGTGCCAGTAGTATCTCCAGGAGCGGGTCAGAGACCCAGTACTTC.

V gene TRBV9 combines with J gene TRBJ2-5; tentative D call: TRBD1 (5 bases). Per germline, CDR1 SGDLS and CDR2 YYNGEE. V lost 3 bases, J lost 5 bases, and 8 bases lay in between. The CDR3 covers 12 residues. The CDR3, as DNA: TGTGCCAGCAGCGGGAACAGGGAGACCCAGTACTTC. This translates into CASSGNRETQYF.

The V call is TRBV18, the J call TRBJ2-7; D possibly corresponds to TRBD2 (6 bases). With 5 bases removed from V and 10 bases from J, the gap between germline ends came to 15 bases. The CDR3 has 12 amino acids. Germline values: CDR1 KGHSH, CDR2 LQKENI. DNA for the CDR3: TGTGCCAGCTCAGATAGCGGTTGGAGTCAGTACTTC. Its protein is CASSDSGWSQYF. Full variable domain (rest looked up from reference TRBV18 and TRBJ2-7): NAGVMQNPRHLVRRRGQEARLRCSPMKGHSHVYWYRQLPEEGLKFMVYLQKENIIDESGMPKERFSAEFPKEGPSILRIQQVVRGDSAAYFCASSDSGWSQYFGPGTRLTVT.

The CDR3 region is CASRYGTSGLSSYEQYF. Written as DNA, the CDR3 is TGTGCAAGTCGCTACGGGACTAGCGGCCTCAGCTCCTACGAGCAGTACTTC. The chain recombines TRBV12-2 with TRBJ2-7; the DNA was not used to check the table's D call, TRBD2. TRBV12-2 is flagged as a pseudogene. CDR3 length: 17 amino acids.

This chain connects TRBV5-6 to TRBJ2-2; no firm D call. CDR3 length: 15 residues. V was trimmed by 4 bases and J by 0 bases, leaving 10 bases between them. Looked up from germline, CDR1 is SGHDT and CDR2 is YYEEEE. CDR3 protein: CASSPPRPNTGELFF. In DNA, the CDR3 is TGTGCCAGCAGCCCTCCCAGGCCGAACACCGGGGAGCTGTTTTTT. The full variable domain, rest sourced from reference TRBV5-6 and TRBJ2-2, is DAGVTQSPTHLIKTRGQQVTLRCSPKSGHDTVSWYQQALGQGPQFIFQYYEEEERQRGNFPDRFSGHQFPNYSSELNVNALLLGDSALYLCASSPPRPNTGELFFGEGSRLTVL.